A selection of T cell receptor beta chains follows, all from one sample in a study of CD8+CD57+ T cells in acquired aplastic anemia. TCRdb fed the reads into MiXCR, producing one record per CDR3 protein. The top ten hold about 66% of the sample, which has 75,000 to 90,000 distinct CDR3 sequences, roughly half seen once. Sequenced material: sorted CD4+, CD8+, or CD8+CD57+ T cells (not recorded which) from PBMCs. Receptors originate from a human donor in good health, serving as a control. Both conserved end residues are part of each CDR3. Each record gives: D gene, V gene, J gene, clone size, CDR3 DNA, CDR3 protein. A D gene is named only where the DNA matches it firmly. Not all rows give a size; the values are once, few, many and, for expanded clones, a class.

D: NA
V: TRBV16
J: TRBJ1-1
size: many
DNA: TGTGCCAGCACCCCCCCCGCGTCGAACACTGAAGCTTTCTTT
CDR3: CASTPPASNTEAFF

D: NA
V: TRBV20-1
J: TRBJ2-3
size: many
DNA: TGCAGTGCTAGAGGCGGGGCCCTAGATACGCAGTATTTT
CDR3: CSARGGALDTQYF

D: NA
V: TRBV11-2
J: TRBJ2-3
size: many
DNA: TGTGCCAGCAGCTTAGGGGTGCGAAAGCGGGGCACAGATACGCAGTATTTT
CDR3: CASSLGVRKRGTDTQYF

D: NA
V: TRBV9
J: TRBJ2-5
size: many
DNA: TGTGCCAGCAGCCCTAAGAACAGACAAGAGACCCAGTACTTC
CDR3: CASSPKNRQETQYF

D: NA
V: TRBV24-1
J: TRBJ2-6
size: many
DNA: TGTGCCACCAGTAGGAAAGCTGGGGCCAACGTCCTGACTTTC
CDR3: CATSRKAGANVLTF

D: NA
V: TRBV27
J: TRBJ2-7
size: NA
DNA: TGTGCCAGCAGTAGATGGGACAAGAAATACGAGCAGTACTTC
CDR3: CASSRWDKKYEQYF

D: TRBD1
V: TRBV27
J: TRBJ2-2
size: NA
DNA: TGTGCCAGCTATCTTCGACAGGGCGGCCCCGGGGAGCTGTTTTTT
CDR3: CASYLRQGGPGELFF

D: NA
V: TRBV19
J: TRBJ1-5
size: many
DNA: TGTGCCAGTAGTATAGAACTGAATAGCAATCAGCCCCAGCATTTT
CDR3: CASSIELNSNQPQHF

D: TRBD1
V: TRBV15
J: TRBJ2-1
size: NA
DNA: TGTGCCACCAGCATAGGGGGACAGGGGCGTCGTGAGCAGTTCTTC
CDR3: CATSIGGQGRREQFF

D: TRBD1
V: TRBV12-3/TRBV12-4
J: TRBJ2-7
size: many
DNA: TGTGCCAGCACAAAGACAGGGGGCACCTACGAGCAGTACTTC
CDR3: CASTKTGGTYEQYF

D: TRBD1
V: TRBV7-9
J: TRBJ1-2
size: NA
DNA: TGTGCCAGCAGGTCCGGGACAGGGGTTACTGGCTACACCTTC
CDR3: CASRSGTGVTGYTF

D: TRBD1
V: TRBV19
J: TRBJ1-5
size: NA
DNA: TGTGCCAGTAGTTCCCCGACAGGGTGGAGCAATCAGCCCCAGCATTTT
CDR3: CASSSPTGWSNQPQHF

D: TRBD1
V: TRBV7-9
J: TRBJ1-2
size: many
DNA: TGTGCCAGCAGATTCAATGACAGGGACTATGGCTACACCTTC
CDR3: CASRFNDRDYGYTF

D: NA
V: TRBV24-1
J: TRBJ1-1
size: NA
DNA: TGTGCCTCTATGAGACCGGGGAACTTGAACACTGAAGCTTTCTTT
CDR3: CASMRPGNLNTEAFF

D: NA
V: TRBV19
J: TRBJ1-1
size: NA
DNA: TGTGCCAGTAGCCCTCAGGGCCTGAACACTGAAGCTTTCTTT
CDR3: CASSPQGLNTEAFF

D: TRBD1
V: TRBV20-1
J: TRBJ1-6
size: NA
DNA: TGCAGTGCTAGGCCCGACAGGGGAGAAGGTTCACCCCTCCACTTT
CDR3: CSARPDRGEGSPLHF

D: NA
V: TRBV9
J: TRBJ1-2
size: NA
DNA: TGTGCCAGCAGCGTAGCTTCGACAGGCGGGTATGGCTACACCTTC
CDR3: CASSVASTGGYGYTF

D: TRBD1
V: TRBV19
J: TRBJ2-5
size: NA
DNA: TGTGCCAGTAGTTACCGAGACAGGGGAGAGACCCAGTACTTC
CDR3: CASSYRDRGETQYF

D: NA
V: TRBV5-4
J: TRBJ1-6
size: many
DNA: TGTGCCAGCACCTTCTACGGGGGTTCACCCCTCCACTTT
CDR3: CASTFYGGSPLHF

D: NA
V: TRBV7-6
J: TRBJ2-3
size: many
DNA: TGTGCCAGCAAGGGATCAGGGGGCACAGATACGCAGTATTTT
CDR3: CASKGSGGTDTQYF

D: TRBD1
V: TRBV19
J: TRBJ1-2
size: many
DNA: TGTGCCAGTATTCCGGGACAGGGGAGTTGGGGCTACACCTTC
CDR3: CASIPGQGSWGYTF

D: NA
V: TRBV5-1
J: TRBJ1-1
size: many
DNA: TGCGCCAGCAGTCCCACGGGCACTGAAGCTTTCTTT
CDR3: CASSPTGTEAFF

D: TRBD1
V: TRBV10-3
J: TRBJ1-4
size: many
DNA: TGTGCCATCAGTGACAGGGGGCCTGAAAAACTGTTTTTT
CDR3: CAISDRGPEKLFF

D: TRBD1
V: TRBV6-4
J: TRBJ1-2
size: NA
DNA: TGTGCCAGCAGTGACTCTTCCACAGGGGGCTATCCCTATGGCTACACCTTC
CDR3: CASSDSSTGGYPYGYTF

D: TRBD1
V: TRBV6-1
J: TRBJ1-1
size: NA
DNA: TGTGCCAGCAGCCCTGGGACAGGGGGTAAGACTGAAGCTTTCTTT
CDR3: CASSPGTGGKTEAFF